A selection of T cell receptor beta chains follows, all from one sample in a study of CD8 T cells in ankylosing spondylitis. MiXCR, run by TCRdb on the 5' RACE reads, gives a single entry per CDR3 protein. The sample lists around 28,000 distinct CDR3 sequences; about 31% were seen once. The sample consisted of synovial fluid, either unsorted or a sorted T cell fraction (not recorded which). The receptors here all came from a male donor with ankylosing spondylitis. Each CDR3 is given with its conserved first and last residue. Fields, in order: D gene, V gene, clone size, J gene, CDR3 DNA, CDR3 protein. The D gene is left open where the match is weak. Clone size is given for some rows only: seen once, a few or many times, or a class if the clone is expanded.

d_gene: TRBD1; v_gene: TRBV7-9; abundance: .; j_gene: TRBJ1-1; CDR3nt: TGTGCCAGCTTCGACAGGGAGATTATCACTGAAGCTTTCTTT; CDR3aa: CASFDREIITEAFF
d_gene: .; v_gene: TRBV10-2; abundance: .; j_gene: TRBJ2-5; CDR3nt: TGCGCCAGCAGTGACCAAGAGACCCAGTACTTC; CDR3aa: CASSDQETQYF
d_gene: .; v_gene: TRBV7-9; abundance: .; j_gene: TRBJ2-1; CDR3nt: TGTGCCAGCAGCTTGTCCATTGGGAATGAGCAGTTCTTC; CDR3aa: CASSLSIGNEQFF
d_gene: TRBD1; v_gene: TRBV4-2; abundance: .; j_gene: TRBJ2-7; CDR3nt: TGTGCCAGCAGCCAAGTAGCAGGGGGAGAGTCGTACGAGCAGTACTTC; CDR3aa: CASSQVAGGESYEQYF
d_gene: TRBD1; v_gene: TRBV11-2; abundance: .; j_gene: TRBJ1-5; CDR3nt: TGTGCCAGCAGCTTTGGACAGGGTCCGGGGCAGCCCCAGCATTTT; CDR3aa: CASSFGQGPGQPQHF
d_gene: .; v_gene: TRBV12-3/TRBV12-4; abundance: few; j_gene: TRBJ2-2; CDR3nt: TGTGCCAGCAGTTTCGAGGTAGCCGGGGAGCTGTTTTTT; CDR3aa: CASSFEVAGELFF
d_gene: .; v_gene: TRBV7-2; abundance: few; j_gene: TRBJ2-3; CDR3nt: TGTGCCAGCAGCCCACCCGGGATCACAAACCCCACAGATACGCAGTATTTT; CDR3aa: CASSPPGITNPTDTQYF
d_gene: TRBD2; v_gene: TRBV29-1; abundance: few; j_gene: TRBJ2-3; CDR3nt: TGCAGCGTTGAAGACCGGGTAGCGGGAGGTGGGGATACGCAGTATTTT; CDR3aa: CSVEDRVAGGGDTQYF
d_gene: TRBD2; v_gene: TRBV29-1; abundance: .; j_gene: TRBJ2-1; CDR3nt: TGCAGCGTTGAATTCGCGGGAGAGGTCTACAATGAGCAGTTCTTC; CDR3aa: CSVEFAGEVYNEQFF
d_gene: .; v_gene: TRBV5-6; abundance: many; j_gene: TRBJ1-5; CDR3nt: TGTGCCAGCAGCTTTACAGGGAATCAGCCCCAGCATTTT; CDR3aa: CASSFTGNQPQHF
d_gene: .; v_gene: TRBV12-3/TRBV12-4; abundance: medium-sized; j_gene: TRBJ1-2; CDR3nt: TGTGCCAGCAGTCCCTGGGGGGATGGCTACACCTTC; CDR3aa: CASSPWGDGYTF
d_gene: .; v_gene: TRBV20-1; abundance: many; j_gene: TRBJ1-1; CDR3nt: TGCAGTGCTAGAAGGGGGGACACTGAAGCTTTCTTT; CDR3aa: CSARRGDTEAFF
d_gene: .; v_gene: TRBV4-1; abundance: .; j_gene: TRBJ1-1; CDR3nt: TGCGCCAGCAGCCATACCGGGGAAGGTCGCACTGAAGCTTTCTTT; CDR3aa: CASSHTGEGRTEAFF
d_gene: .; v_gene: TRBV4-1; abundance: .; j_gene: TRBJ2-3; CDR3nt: TGCGCCAGCACCCCTGGGGGCACAGATACGCAGTATTTT; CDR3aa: CASTPGGTDTQYF
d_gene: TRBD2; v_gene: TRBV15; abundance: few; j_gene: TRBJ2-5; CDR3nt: TGTGCCATCCGGCGGGGGGGAGAGACCCAGTACTTC; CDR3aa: CAIRRGGETQYF
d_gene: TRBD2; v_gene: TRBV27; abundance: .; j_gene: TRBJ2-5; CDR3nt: TGTGCCAGCAGTGGATGGACTAGCGGGAGTGAGACCCAGTACTTC; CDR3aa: CASSGWTSGSETQYF
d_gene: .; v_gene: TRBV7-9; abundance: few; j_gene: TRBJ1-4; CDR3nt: TGTGCCAGCAGCTACGACAACCGGGGCGAAAAACTGTTTTTT; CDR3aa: CASSYDNRGEKLFF
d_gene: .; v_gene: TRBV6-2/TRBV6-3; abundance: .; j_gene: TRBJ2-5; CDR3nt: TGTGCCAGCAGTTACTCGGCTAGCGTAGAAGAGACCCAGTACTTC; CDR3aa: CASSYSASVEETQYF
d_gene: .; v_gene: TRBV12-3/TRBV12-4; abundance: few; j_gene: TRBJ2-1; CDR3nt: TGTGCCAGCAGTTTTGAACAGCTCAATGAGCAGTTCTTC; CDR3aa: CASSFEQLNEQFF
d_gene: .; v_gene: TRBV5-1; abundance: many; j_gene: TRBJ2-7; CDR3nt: TGCGCCAGCAGCTTGGATCTAGTTGGCGAGCAGTACTTC; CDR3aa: CASSLDLVGEQYF
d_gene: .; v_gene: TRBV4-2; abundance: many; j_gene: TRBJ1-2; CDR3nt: TGTGCCAGCAGCCCGGGGTCGGGACCGAACTATGGCTACACCTTC; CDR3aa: CASSPGSGPNYGYTF
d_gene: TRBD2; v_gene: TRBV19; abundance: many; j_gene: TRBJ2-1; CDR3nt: TGTGCCAGTAGTACCCAGGGGGTTCCGGGACTAGCGGGAGACGAGCAGTTCTTC; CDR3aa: CASSTQGVPGLAGDEQFF
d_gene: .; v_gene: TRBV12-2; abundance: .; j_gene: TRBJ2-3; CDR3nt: TGTGCAAGTCGCTTAAACGCTCGAGGCACAGATACGCAGTATTTT; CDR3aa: CASRLNARGTDTQYF
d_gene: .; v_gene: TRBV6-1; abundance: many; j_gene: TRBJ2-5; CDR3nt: TGTGCCAGCACCAAGGGGCTAGCGATCCAAGAGACCCAGTACTTC; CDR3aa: CASTKGLAIQETQYF
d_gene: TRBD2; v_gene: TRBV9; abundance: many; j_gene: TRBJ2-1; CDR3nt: TGTGCCAGCAGCGTAGCGGGAGGGCCCTATGAGCAGTTCTTC; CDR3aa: CASSVAGGPYEQFF
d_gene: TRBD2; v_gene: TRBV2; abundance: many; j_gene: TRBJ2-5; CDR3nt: TGTGCCAGCGTTTCTAGCGGGAGGAGAGAGACCCAGTACTTC; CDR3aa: CASVSSGRRETQYF
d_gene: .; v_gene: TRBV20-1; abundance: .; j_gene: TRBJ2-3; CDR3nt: TGCAGTGTCCGGGCAGAAGGGCAGTATTTT; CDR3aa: CSVRAEGQYF
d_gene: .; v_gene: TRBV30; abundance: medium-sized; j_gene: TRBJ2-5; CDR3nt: TGTGCCTGGTCCTGGGGCCAAGAGACCCAGTACTTC; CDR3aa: CAWSWGQETQYF
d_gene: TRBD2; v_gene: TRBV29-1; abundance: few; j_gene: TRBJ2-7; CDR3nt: TGCAGCGTTGTGGGCTTCGTTTTCCCTAGCGGGAGGGCCGGTTCTTACGAGCAGTACTTC; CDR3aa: CSVVGFVFPSGRAGSYEQYF
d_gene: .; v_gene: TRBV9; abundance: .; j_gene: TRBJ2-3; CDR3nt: TGTGCCAGCAGCGTAGATGTAACAGGGCCCTTGGATACGCAGTATTTT; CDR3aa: CASSVDVTGPLDTQYF
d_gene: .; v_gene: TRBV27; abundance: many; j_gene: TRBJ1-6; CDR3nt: TGTGCCAGCATGCCGGAATATAATTCACCCCTCCACTTT; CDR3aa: CASMPEYNSPLHF
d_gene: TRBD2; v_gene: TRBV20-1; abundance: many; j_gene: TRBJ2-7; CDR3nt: TGCAGTGCTTTGACTAGCTTCACCGAGCAGTACTTC; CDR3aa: CSALTSFTEQYF
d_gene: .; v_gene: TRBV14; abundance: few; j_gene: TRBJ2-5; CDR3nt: TGTGCCAGCAGCCAAGCCCGGCTGGACTTCCAAGAGACCCAGTACTTC; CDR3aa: CASSQARLDFQETQYF
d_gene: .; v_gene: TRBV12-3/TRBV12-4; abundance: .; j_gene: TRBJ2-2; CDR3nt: TGTGCCAGCAGCCAAGGGGAGCTGTTTTTT; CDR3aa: CASSQGELFF
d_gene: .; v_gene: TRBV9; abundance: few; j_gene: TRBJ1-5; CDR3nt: TGTGCCAGCAGCGTAGGGGTGGAGCACCAGCCCCAGCATTTT; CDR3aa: CASSVGVEHQPQHF
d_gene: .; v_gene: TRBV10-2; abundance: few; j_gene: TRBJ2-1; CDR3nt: TGCGCCAGCAGTGAAGTGGGCAGAGAGCAGTTCTTC; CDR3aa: CASSEVGREQFF
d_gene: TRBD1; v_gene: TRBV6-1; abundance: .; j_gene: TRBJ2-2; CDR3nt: TGTGCCAGCAGCCTTCCGGGACAGTCCACCGGGGAGCTGTTTTTT; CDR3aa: CASSLPGQSTGELFF
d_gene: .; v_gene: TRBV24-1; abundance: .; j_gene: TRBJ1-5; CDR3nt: TGTGCCACCAGTGAGGAGGGTATTGGACAGCCCCAGCATTTT; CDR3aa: CATSEEGIGQPQHF
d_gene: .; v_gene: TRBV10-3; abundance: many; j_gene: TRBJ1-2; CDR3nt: TGTGCCATCAACGTGGGGTCTTTGGTTGATGGCTACACCTTC; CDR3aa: CAINVGSLVDGYTF
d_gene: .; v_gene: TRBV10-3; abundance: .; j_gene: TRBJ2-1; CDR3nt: TGTGCCATCAGTGATGAACAGGTGGCTAGCCCCTACAATGAGCAGTTCTTC; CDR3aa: CAISDEQVASPYNEQFF
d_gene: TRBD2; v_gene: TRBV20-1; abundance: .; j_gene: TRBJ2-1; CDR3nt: TGCAGTGCTCCCACTAGCGGGGACTACAATGAGCAGTTCTTC; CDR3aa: CSAPTSGDYNEQFF
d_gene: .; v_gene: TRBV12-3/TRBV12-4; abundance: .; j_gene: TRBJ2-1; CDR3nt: TGTGCCAGCAGTTTAGCGGGGTTCTATGAGCAGTTCTTC; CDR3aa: CASSLAGFYEQFF
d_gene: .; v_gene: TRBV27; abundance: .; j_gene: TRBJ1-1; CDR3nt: TGTGCCAGCAGTTTATTGGGGGGAACTGAAGCTTTCTTT; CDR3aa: CASSLLGGTEAFF
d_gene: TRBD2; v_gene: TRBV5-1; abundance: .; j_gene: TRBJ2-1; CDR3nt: TGCGCCAGCAGCTTGTGGGCGCTAGCGGGGGGGGATGAGCAGTTCTTC; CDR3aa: CASSLWALAGGDEQFF
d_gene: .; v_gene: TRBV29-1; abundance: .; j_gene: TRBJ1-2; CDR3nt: TGCAGCGCCCGTTTTGAAACTGGCTACACCTTC; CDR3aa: CSARFETGYTF
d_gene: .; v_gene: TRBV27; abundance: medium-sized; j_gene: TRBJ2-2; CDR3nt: TGTGCCAGCGGCCGTTGGGGTGACACCGGGGAGCTGTTTTTT; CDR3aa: CASGRWGDTGELFF
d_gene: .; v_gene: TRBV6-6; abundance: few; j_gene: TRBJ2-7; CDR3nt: TGTGCCAGCAGTCCTCCGGGAGACTACGAGCAGTACTTC; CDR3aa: CASSPPGDYEQYF
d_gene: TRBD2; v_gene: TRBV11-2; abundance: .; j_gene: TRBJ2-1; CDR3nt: TGTGCCAGCAGCTTATACCGGACTAGCGGGAGCCTGAGCTCCTACAATGAGCAGTTCTTC; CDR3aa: CASSLYRTSGSLSSYNEQFF
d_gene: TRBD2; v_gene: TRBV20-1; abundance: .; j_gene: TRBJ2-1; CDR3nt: TGCAGTGCTAGAGTGGCTAGCGGGAGGGATTTCTCCTACAATGAGCAGTTCTTC; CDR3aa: CSARVASGRDFSYNEQFF
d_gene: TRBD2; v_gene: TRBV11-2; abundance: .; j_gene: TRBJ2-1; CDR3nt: TGTGCCAGCAGCCCTAGCGGGATCTCCTACAATGAGCAGTTCTTC; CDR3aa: CASSPSGISYNEQFF
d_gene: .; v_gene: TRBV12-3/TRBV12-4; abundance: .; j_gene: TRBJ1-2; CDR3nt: TGTGCCAGCAGTTCGACAGCTGCTGGTGGCTACACCTTC; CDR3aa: CASSSTAAGGYTF
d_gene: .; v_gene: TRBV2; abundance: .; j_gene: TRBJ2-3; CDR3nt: TGTGCCAGCAGAGAAGATACGCAGTATTTT; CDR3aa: CASREDTQYF
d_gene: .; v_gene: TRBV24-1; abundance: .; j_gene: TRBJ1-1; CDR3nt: TGTGCCACCAGTGATTTAGGGAGGACTGAAGCTTTCTTT; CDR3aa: CATSDLGRTEAFF
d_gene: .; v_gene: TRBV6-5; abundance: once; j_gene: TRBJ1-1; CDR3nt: TGTGCCAGCAGTTATGGGGTCCGGGGAACTGAAGCTTTCTTT; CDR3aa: CASSYGVRGTEAFF
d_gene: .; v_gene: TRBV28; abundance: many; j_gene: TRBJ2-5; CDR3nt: TGTGCCAGCAGTGTTCTCAACGGCCAAGAGACCCAGTACTTC; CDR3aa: CASSVLNGQETQYF
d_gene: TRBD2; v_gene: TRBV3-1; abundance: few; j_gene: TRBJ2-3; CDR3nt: TGTGCCAGCAGCCCTTCTAGCGGAGGCACAGATACGCAGTATTTT; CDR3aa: CASSPSSGGTDTQYF
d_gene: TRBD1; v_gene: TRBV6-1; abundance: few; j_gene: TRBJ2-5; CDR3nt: TGTGCCAGCAGTGACACGACAGGGTACCAAGAGACCCAGTACTTC; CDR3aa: CASSDTTGYQETQYF
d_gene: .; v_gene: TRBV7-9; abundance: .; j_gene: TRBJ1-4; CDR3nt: TGTGCCAGCAGCCCCACAGGTAGTAATGAAAAACTGTTTTTT; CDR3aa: CASSPTGSNEKLFF
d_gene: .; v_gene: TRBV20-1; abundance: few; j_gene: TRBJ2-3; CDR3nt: TGCAGTGCTCCAGAGGAGAGCAGTAGCACAGATACGCAGTATTTT; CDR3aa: CSAPEESSSTDTQYF
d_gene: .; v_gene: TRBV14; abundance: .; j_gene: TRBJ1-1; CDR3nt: TGTGCCAGCAGCCAAGGGCGGGGACGGTACACTGAAGCTTTCTTT; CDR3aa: CASSQGRGRYTEAFF